This T cell receptor beta chain came from a study of molecular identifiers for immune sequencing clone quantification. Study-wide background: Replicate experiments took RNA from around 18,000 or 91,000 naive CD8 cells, divided it five ways and sequenced four.

TCRdb recomputed calls from the PCR reads with MiXCR, one row per CDR3 protein. The repertoire holds under 600,000 distinct CDR3 sequences, roughly 25% seen once, with 0.7% to 0.9% in the top ten. About this clonotype itself: Its antigen is unknown. With a much larger clone just one base away, this may be a read error.

CDR1 is DFQATT, CDR2 SNEGSKA, per germline (reference sequence). CDR3 size: 14 residues. Study findings and constraints: Among effectors, clones above 20 RNA copies held over 97% of molecules; among naive cells, under 1%.

The chain employs TRBV20-1 and TRBJ2-5; TRBD2 matches 8 bases. The TCR originated in a human donor in good health. Some libraries in this study had Jurkat cell RNA spiked in. The specimen sequenced was naive CD8+ T cells from blood, with Jurkat cell RNA spiked in. The subset here: FACS-sorted CD8+CD4-CCR7+CD45RA+ naive T cells. Written as DNA, the CDR3 is TGCAGCGCTGGCCCAAGCGGGAGTGTTGAGACCCAGTACTTC. Translated, it gives CSAGPSGSVETQYF.